Shown below are 29 T cell receptor beta chains from a single sample sequenced in a study of blood T cell repertoires in COVID-19. Libraries were prepared by immunoSEQ multiplex PCR; TCRdb keeps only in-frame clonotypes and omits some of them. The sample comprises some 220,000 clones, 80% to 90% of which are singletons, and 3% to 3.5% rests with the top ten. Sequencing was done on a sample of PBMCs or T cells enriched from blood (not recorded which). These receptor sequences come from a woman between 45 and 60 years old in a cohort exposed to, infected with or recovered from COVID-19 (not recorded which).

This chain connects TRBV4-2 to TRBJ2-7; D possibly corresponds to TRBD1 (7 bases). The CDR3 sequence is 14 residues long. Trimming cost V 4 bases and J 0 bases, with 10 bases left between them. Germline CDR1 LGHNA, CDR2 YNFKEQ. CDR3 loop: CASSPEGASYEQYF. In DNA form, the CDR3 reads TGTGCCAGCAGCCCGGAGGGGGCCTCCTACGAGCAGTACTTC.

The rearrangement links TRBV15 to TRBJ1-6, with D maybe TRBD1 (6 bases). This CDR3 spans 16 amino acids. V lost 0 bases and J 7 bases, leaving 13 bases between the germline ends. Germline-derived CDR1 and CDR2 are LNHNV and YYDKDF (reference sequence). The CDR3 is CATSRDITGRNSPLHF. CDR3 DNA: TGTGCCACCAGCAGAGATATTACAGGGAGAAATTCACCCCTCCACTTT.

The rearrangement joins TRBV6-5 to TRBJ1-1, with D uncertain. V lost 0 bases and J lost 1, with 9 bases in between. Germline CDR1 is MNHEY and CDR2 is SVGAGI. The CDR3 contains 15 residues. The CDR3 bases are TGTGCCAGCAGTTACTCGTGGGCTCAGAACACTGAAGCTTTCTTT. Its protein product is CASSYSWAQNTEAFF.

The gene calls are TRBV10-3 and TRBJ1-1; the D gene is possibly TRBD1 (6 bases). This CDR3 comprises 13 residues. Trimming left V 7 bases short and J 0 bases short, with 9 bases between. Germline V gene sequence: CDR1 ENHRY, CDR2 SYGVKD. The CDR3 loop reads CAITGQMNTEAFF. The CDR3 nucleotides are TGTGCCATCACCGGACAGATGAACACTGAAGCTTTCTTT.

This clone came up once. V and J are TRBV7-2 and TRBJ2-2; 8 nucleotides align to TRBD2. CDR1 is SGHTA, CDR2 FQGNSA, per germline. This CDR3 is built from 16 residues. Losses at the gene ends were 5 bases for V and 0 bases for J; bases not matched to a gene: 5. In DNA form, the CDR3 reads TGTGCCAGCAGCCAAAGCGGGGGCTCGAACACCGGGGAGCTGTTTTTT. Encoded protein: CASSQSGGSNTGELFF.

Points on this clone: This sample also contains other DNA sequences that code for the same CDR3. The V and J genes are TRBV19 and TRBJ1-1; a possible D gene is TRBD1 (5 bases). V dropped 6 bases and J dropped 0 bases, with 11 bases sitting between them. The CDR3 has 14 amino acids. Germline CDR1 LNHDA, CDR2 SQIVND (reference sequence). CDR3 residues: CASSRQTLNTEAFF. As DNA, the CDR3 is TGTGCCAGTAGCCGACAGACCCTGAACACTGAAGCTTTCTTT.

The gene calls are TRBV30 and TRBJ2-6; D possibly corresponds to TRBD2 (6 bases). The CDR3 is made up of 16 amino acids. Germline assignment: CDR1 GTSNPN and CDR2 SVGIG (reference sequence). The V and J ends lost 1 base and 0 bases respectively, with 10 bases between them. The DNA for the CDR3 is TGTGCCTGGAGTGACGGGGGAAGCTCTGGGGCCAACGTCCTGACTTTC. Its translation: CAWSDGGSSGANVLTF.

CDR3: CASSPPPGQGKNEQYF. In DNA form, the CDR3 reads TGTGCCAGCAGCCCACCACCGGGACAGGGGAAAAACGAGCAGTACTTC. V is TRBV9 and J is TRBJ2-7; 10 positions agree with TRBD1. This CDR3 has 16 amino acids. The germline CDR1 and CDR2 sequences are SGDLS and YYNGEE. Unmatched junction bases numbered 12, after V lost 4 bases and J lost 5 bases.

Only a few counts were recorded for this clone. The CDR3 reads CASSRVTGELFF. The CDR3 coding sequence is TGTGCCAGCTCCAGGGTCACCGGGGAGCTGTTTTTT. The chain couples TRBV18 to TRBJ2-2; tentatively, D is TRBD1 (5 bases). The CDR3 length is 12 residues. Germline assignment: CDR1 KGHSH and CDR2 LQKENI. V was shortened by 6 bases and J by 4 bases, with 6 bases between the two germline ends.

The chain is built from TRBV4-3 and TRBJ2-1, with 10 positions matching TRBD2. The CDR3 contains 17 residues. Per germline, CDR1 LGHNA and CDR2 YSLEER. J lost 4 bases, V lost 4 bases, and 10 bases had no gene match. The CDR3 nucleotides read TGCGCCAGCAGCCTCGAGCCCGAGCGGGGGGGTTACAATGAGCAGTTCTTC. It translates to CASSLEPERGGYNEQFF.

The CDR3 region has the DNA TGTGCCACCAGTGACCCACAGGGGAAGGGGCCTCGGCGGCAGTACTTC. Encoded protein: CATSDPQGKGPRRQYF. This sequence joins TRBV24-1 and TRBJ2-7; 7 bases fit TRBD1. With 4 bases clipped from V and 9 bases from J, the junction kept 17 bases outside the gene matches. This CDR3 is built from 16 residues. Germline CDR1 and CDR2: KGHDR and SFDVKD.

This chain uses TRBV28 with TRBJ1-6, with TRBD1 as a possible D gene (6 bases). The CDR3 is 14 amino acids. Germline V gene sequence: CDR1 MDHEN, CDR2 SYDVKM. The ends were cut back, 6 bases at V and 6 bases at J, with 12 bases in the middle. CDR3 in DNA: TGTGCCAGCAGCGCCGGACAGTTTAATTCACCCCTCCACTTT. This translates into CASSAGQFNSPLHF.

The chain uses TRBV24-1 and TRBJ1-4; the match to TRBD1 covers 7 bases. J lost 4 bases, V lost 9 bases, and 4 bases had no gene match. The CDR3 loop spans 13 amino acids. Germline lookup yields CDR1 KGHDR and CDR2 SFDVKD. The chain's CDR3 is CATLDRFNEKLFF. CDR3 DNA sequence: TGTGCCACCCTGGACAGGTTTAATGAAAAACTGTTTTTT.

The chain recombines TRBV4-3 with TRBJ2-1, with a weak D call TRBD2 (5 bases). Trimming pared 0 bases from V and 4 bases from J, leaving 16 bases between. There are 17 residues in the CDR3. CDR1 is LGHNA, CDR2 YSLEER, per germline. CDR3 in DNA: TGCGCCAGCAGCCAAGACCTGGGTGGACTGTCTTACAATGAGCAGTTCTTC. Amino acids: CASSQDLGGLSYNEQFF.

V and J are TRBV15 and TRBJ2-5; perhaps TRBD2 as D (6 bases). CDR1 LNHNV and CDR2 YYDKDF come from the germline V gene (reference sequence). The V end lost 3 bases, the J end lost 7 bases, and 24 bases lay between the germline ends. This CDR3 spans 17 amino acids. In DNA, the CDR3 is TGTGCCACCAGCAGGGAAGGCTTAGCGGTGAAGAAGGGGACCCAGTACTTC. Encoded protein: CATSREGLAVKKGTQYF.

The gene calls are TRBV9 and TRBJ2-2; 9 positions match TRBD1. The J segment lost 4 bases and the V segment lost 6 bases, leaving 7 bases of the junction unmatched. The germline gives CDR1 SGDLS, CDR2 YYNGEE. The length of the CDR3 is 15 residues. Written as DNA, the CDR3 is TGTGCCAGCACCGCCGGACAGGGGAGCACCGGGGAGCTGTTTTTT. This gives the protein CASTAGQGSTGELFF.

This sequence joins TRBV7-2 and TRBJ1-5, with 8 bases that match TRBD1. The CDR3 contains 17 residues. Germline trimming cut 2 bases from V and 1 base from J; bases unmatched to any gene: 7. Germline CDR1 SGHTA, CDR2 FQGNSA. The CDR3 spells CASSLQGRQGSNQPQHF. For the CDR3, the DNA is TGTGCCAGCAGCTTACAGGGTAGACAGGGGAGCAATCAGCCCCAGCATTTT.

This clone has just one count. The chain uses TRBV3-1 (or the pseudogene TRBV3-2) and TRBJ2-1; 8 bases align to TRBD2. Germline CDR1 is LGHDT and CDR2 is YNNKEL (reference sequence). The J segment lost 9 bases and the V segment lost 4 bases, leaving 5 bases of the junction unmatched. The CDR3 runs 13 residues. The CDR3 nucleotides read TGTGCCAGCAGCCCTCGGGGGGGCTTTGAGCAGTTCTTC. Translated, it gives CASSPRGGFEQFF.

The V call is TRBV24-1, the J call TRBJ2-3, with D hard to call. Germline-derived CDR1 and CDR2 are KGHDR and SFDVKD. Trimming cost V 5 bases and J 4 bases, with 6 bases left between them. The CDR3 has 12 amino acids. CDR3 in amino acids: CATSGAPDTQYF. The CDR3 DNA is TGTGCCACCAGTGGGGCCCCAGATACGCAGTATTTT.

Only one count was recorded for this clone. The chain combines TRBV4-2 with TRBJ1-1; 8 nucleotides match TRBD1. The CDR3 sequence is 16 residues long. Germline values: CDR1 LGHNA, CDR2 YNFKEQ. V was pared by 0 bases and J by 7 bases, with 10 bases of the junction left unmatched. The CDR3 spells CASSQDYRTGWDEAFF. The CDR3 DNA reads as TGTGCCAGCAGCCAAGATTACCGGACAGGGTGGGATGAAGCTTTCTTT.

This chain connects TRBV30 to TRBJ1-2; no reliable D call. Trimming cost V 2 bases and J 6 bases, with 19 bases left between them. This CDR3 spans 15 amino acids. Germline V lookup: CDR1 GTSNPN, CDR2 SVGIG (reference sequence). CDR3 sequence: CAWSTLRGWKNGYTF. The CDR3 nucleotides are TGTGCCTGGAGTACTTTGAGAGGCTGGAAGAATGGCTACACCTTC. The variable domain in full, completed from reference TRBV30 and TRBJ1-2, reads SQTIHQWPATLVQPVGSPLSLECTVEGTSNPNLYWYRQAAGRGLQLLFYSVGIGQISSEVPQNLSASRPQDRQFILSSKKLLLSDSGFYLCAWSTLRGWKNGYTFGSGTRLTVV.

This clone was counted once. The V call is TRBV7-2, the J call TRBJ1-1; D remains unclear. CDR3 length equals 13 residues. From germline, CDR1 is SGHTA and CDR2 FQGNSA. V was cut by 3 bases and J by 2 bases, with 7 bases left in between. The CDR3 region has the DNA TGTGCCAGCAGCTTTGCAGAAAACACTGAAGCTTTCTTT. Encoded protein: CASSFAENTEAFF.

This chain uses TRBV10-3 with TRBJ2-5, with D tentatively TRBD1 (6 bases). V lost 4 bases to trimming and J lost 0 bases, with 12 bases between them. There are 15 residues in the CDR3. Germline lookup yields CDR1 ENHRY and CDR2 SYGVKD. CDR3 sequence (DNA): TGTGCCATCAGTGTTCAGGGGCCTGACCAAGAGACCCAGTACTTC. Translated, it gives CAISVQGPDQETQYF.

CDR3 nucleotides: TGCGCCAGCAGCTTGGTTTCGGAGGCCTCCTACGAGCAGTACTTC. Translation gives CASSLVSEASYEQYF. The chain carries TRBV5-1 and TRBJ2-7, with a tentative D call TRBD2 (5 bases). The CDR3 is 15 residues long. CDR1 is SGHRS, CDR2 YFSETQ, per germline. Trimming pared 0 bases from V and 0 bases from J, leaving 10 bases between.

The V call is TRBV5-4, the J call TRBJ1-4; 7 nucleotides match TRBD1. This CDR3 region has 14 residues. Germline V gene data show CDR1 as SGHNT and CDR2 as YYREEE (reference sequence). The V and J ends lost 4 bases and 8 bases, in that order; junction bases with no gene match: 8. Here the CDR3 DNA reads TGTGCCAGCAGCACCAAGGGGGCTGCGGAAAAACTGTTTTTT. As protein: CASSTKGAAEKLFF.

Only one count was recorded for this clone. V usage is TRBV7-2 and J usage is TRBJ1-1; D may be TRBD1 (5 bases). The CDR3 totals 15 residues. CDR1 is SGHTA, CDR2 FQGNSA, per germline. V was trimmed by 3 bases and J by 4 bases, leaving 15 bases between them. DNA for the CDR3: TGTGCCAGCAGCTTCAAGGGGATAGCAAGCACTGAAGCTTTCTTT. It yields the protein CASSFKGIASTEAFF.

This rearrangement joins TRBV7-9 to TRBJ1-6; 10 positions agree with TRBD1. The CDR3 length is 14 residues. Germline lookup yields CDR1 SEHNR and CDR2 FQNEAQ (reference sequence). Trimming took 5 bases from V and 9 from J; bases not matched to a gene: 4. The CDR3 spells CASSPRDRGSPLHF. The CDR3 bases are TGTGCCAGCAGCCCCCGGGACAGGGGTTCACCCCTCCACTTT.

This clone was recorded once. The chain's CDR3 is CASSFVQGEKLFF. For the CDR3, the DNA is TGTGCCAGCAGTTTCGTGCAGGGTGAAAAACTGTTTTTT. The chain has TRBV12-3 or TRBV12-4 and TRBJ1-4, with a tentative D call TRBD1 (5 bases). CDR3 length: 13 amino acids. The V end was cut by 3 bases, the J end by 7 bases, with 9 bases between.

The rearrangement uses TRBV7-9 and TRBJ1-2; no firm D call. The germline V gene has CDR1 SEHNR and CDR2 FQNEAQ (reference sequence). The length of the CDR3 is 11 residues. V was pared by 7 bases and J by 8 bases, with 11 bases between. CDR3 in amino acids: CASTIGGGYTF. The CDR3, as DNA: TGTGCCAGCACCATAGGAGGAGGCTACACCTTC. Using reference TRBV7-9 and TRBJ1-2 for the parts outside the CDR3, the full variable domain is DTGVSQNPRHKITKRGQNVTFRCDPISEHNRLYWYRQTLGQGPEFLTYFQNEAQLEKSRLLSDRFSAERPKGSFSTLEIQRTEQGDSAMYLCASTIGGGYTFGSGTRLTVV.